Listed below are T cell receptor beta chains from one sample, sequenced in a study of T cells in Graves' hyperthyroidism and ophthalmopathy. A single record per CDR3 protein comes from TCRdb applying MiXCR to the multiplex PCR reads. Of around 600,000 distinct CDR3 sequences listed, just under 45% are singletons. The sequenced sample consisted of peripheral blood or thyroid tissue (not recorded which). The source is an adult man with Graves' disease, either hyperthyroidism or ophthalmopathy (not recorded which). The CDR3 runs from the conserved cysteine through the conserved F or W. The D gene is left open where the match is weak. Part of the rows lack a size; the others show once, few, many or a class for expanded clones.

CDR3 DNA,CDR3 protein,J gene,D gene,clone size,V gene
TGTGCCAGCAGCTTACCCCGGGGGCACACTGAAGCTTTCTTT,CASSLPRGHTEAFF,TRBJ1-1,NA,NA,TRBV7-9
TGTGCCAGCAGTGAGGACAGGTGGGGGATTGAGACCCTCCACTTT,CASSEDRWGIETLHF,TRBJ1-6,TRBD1,NA,TRBV2
TGTGCCAGTAGTATCCGGGGTATTGCTGAAGCTTTCTTT,CASSIRGIAEAFF,TRBJ1-1,NA,NA,TRBV19
TGCAGCGTTGTGGTGAGGGGAGAGCAGTACTTC,CSVVVRGEQYF,TRBJ2-7,NA,NA,TRBV29-1
TGTGCCAGCAGCCGCACGAAAGGAACAGCAGCTAACACTGAAGCTTTCTTT,CASSRTKGTAANTEAFF,TRBJ1-1,NA,many,TRBV7-9
TGCAGTGCTTTTACAGGGACGAACACTGAAGCTTTCTTT,CSAFTGTNTEAFF,TRBJ1-1,NA,NA,TRBV20-1
TGCAGCCAAGTTCAGACCGGAGATGAAGCTTTCTTT,CSQVQTGDEAFF,TRBJ1-1,NA,NA,TRBV29-1
TGTGCCAGCAGTTACGATACCAGGGAGCTGTTTTTT,CASSYDTRELFF,TRBJ2-2,NA,NA,TRBV24-1
TGTGCCTCCCAGTCGGGAATGTACACTGAAGCTTTCTTT,CASQSGMYTEAFF,TRBJ1-1,NA,NA,TRBV7-2
TGTGCCAGCAGCGTTGGGGGGCGCAGCTATGGCTACACCTTC,CASSVGGRSYGYTF,TRBJ1-2,NA,many,TRBV9
TGCGCCAGCAGCCCAATCCGGACAGCAAACTATGGCTACACCTTC,CASSPIRTANYGYTF,TRBJ1-2,NA,few,TRBV7-2
TGTGCCAGCAGGCCGACCAGGATCACCTACGAGCAGTACTTC,CASRPTRITYEQYF,TRBJ2-7,NA,many,TRBV6-5
TGTGCCAGCAGCTTAGCGGCTAGCGGGGCAGACCTTCAAGAGACCCAGTACTTC,CASSLAASGADLQETQYF,TRBJ2-5,TRBD2,NA,TRBV7-9
TGCGCCAGCAATGGACTAGCGGGTACCGGGGAGCTGTTTTTT,CASNGLAGTGELFF,TRBJ2-2,TRBD2,NA,TRBV5-1
TGCAGTGCTACGGAGGTGGGGACTAGCGCAAACTACGAGCAGTACTTC,CSATEVGTSANYEQYF,TRBJ2-7,TRBD2,NA,TRBV20-1
TGTGCCAGCAGCTTCCGGGACAGGGGCTCTGGCTACACCTTC,CASSFRDRGSGYTF,TRBJ1-2,TRBD1,NA,TRBV7-9
TGTGCCAGCAGAGAGGGGACTACTCAAAAGGGGACCCAGTACTTC,CASREGTTQKGTQYF,TRBJ2-5,TRBD2,many,TRBV2
TGTGCCAGCAGCAAACATGGACAGGGCGCACAGCCCCAGCATTTT,CASSKHGQGAQPQHF,TRBJ1-5,TRBD1,NA,TRBV6-4
TGTGCCAGCAGTTTCGGGGTTGAAAAACTGTTTTTT,CASSFGVEKLFF,TRBJ1-4,NA,NA,TRBV12-3/TRBV12-4
TGTGCCAGCAGTGAACCGGGGGCAAAGACTGAAGCTTTCTTT,CASSEPGAKTEAFF,TRBJ1-1,NA,many,TRBV25-1
TGCAGTGCTAGAGATGGTCGGTGGGGCAGGGAGACCCAGTACTTC,CSARDGRWGRETQYF,TRBJ2-5,NA,once,TRBV20-1
TGTGCCAGGGGACAGGCGAATTCACCCCTCCACTTT,CARGQANSPLHF,TRBJ1-6,TRBD1,NA,TRBV2
TGTGCCAGCAGCTTAGTTGGAGACCGTCAGCCCCAGCATTTT,CASSLVGDRQPQHF,TRBJ1-5,NA,many,TRBV7-9
TGCAGCGTTGACCTAGCGGGAGGGCCCGCGGGGGCCAACGTCCTGACTTTC,CSVDLAGGPAGANVLTF,TRBJ2-6,TRBD2,many,TRBV29-1
TGCAGCGTTGAGGCCCAGGGATGGCAGCCCCAGCATTTT,CSVEAQGWQPQHF,TRBJ1-5,NA,NA,TRBV29-1
TGTGCCACCAGTGACGTGGGTTTCGGCTATGGCTACACCTTC,CATSDVGFGYGYTF,TRBJ1-2,NA,many,TRBV24-1
TGCAGTGCTAGAGATGCATTCTCTCGAATCGGTGGAGAACTGTTTTTT,CSARDAFSRIGGELFF,TRBJ1-4,NA,NA,TRBV20-1
TGTGCTCAAGGAACTGTACAGGGTGGTGGGGCCAACGTCCTGACTTTC,CAQGTVQGGGANVLTF,TRBJ2-6,NA,NA,TRBV10-3
TGTGCCAGCAGTTTAAGCGGCAGGGGTTACGAGCAGTACTTC,CASSLSGRGYEQYF,TRBJ2-7,NA,NA,TRBV2
TGTGCCAGCAGCTCCTCCCTGGTTCGCTACACCTTC,CASSSSLVRYTF,TRBJ1-2,NA,many,TRBV7-8
TGTGCCAGCAGCGCCGGGGGCAGCTCTGGAAACACCATATATTTT,CASSAGGSSGNTIYF,TRBJ1-3,NA,NA,TRBV9
TGCAGTGCTAAGGACAGGGCCCGGTACGAGCAGTACTTC,CSAKDRARYEQYF,TRBJ2-7,TRBD1,NA,TRBV20-1
TGTGCCACCAGTGATTTTGGGCAGGGCAAGTCCGGGGGTTGCAATCAGCCCCAGCATTTT,CATSDFGQGKSGGCNQPQHF,TRBJ1-5,NA,many,TRBV24-1
TGTGCCAGCAGCTTACGAAACCCGGGGAGGGTAAATGAAAAACTGTTTTTT,CASSLRNPGRVNEKLFF,TRBJ1-4,NA,NA,TRBV7-2
TGTGCCAGCAGCCAAGTCGCAGATACGCAGTATTTT,CASSQVADTQYF,TRBJ2-3,NA,NA,TRBV3-1
TGTGCCAGCAGCCCCTCCGGGACAGGAGAAACCTATGGCTACACCTTC,CASSPSGTGETYGYTF,TRBJ1-2,TRBD1,NA,TRBV7-2